These 20 T cell receptor beta chains originate from one sample sequenced in a study of cytomegalovirus exposure and HLA in healthy donors. The PCR employed 60 Vbeta primers together with 13 Jbeta primers. Sequencing was performed with immunoSEQ multiplex PCR; in TCRdb, only in-frame clones are kept and a portion is missing. Altogether about 91,000 clones are present, around 59% being singletons, with the ten largest covering about 2.3%. The specimen was PBMCs. The source is a human donor in good health.

This clone was observed a handful of times. V and J are TRBV5-6 and TRBJ1-2; the match to TRBD1 covers 7 bases. CDR1 and CDR2 from the germline V gene are SGHDT and YYEEEE. The CDR3 consists of 16 residues. V trimming: 0 bases; J trimming: 6 bases; junction bases outside the gene matches: 11. The CDR3 spells CASSLVSPGGADGYTF. The CDR3 nucleotides are TGTGCCAGCAGCTTGGTCAGTCCAGGGGGTGCGGATGGCTACACCTTC.

This clone was found once. This rearrangement joins TRBV7-2 to TRBJ2-5, with D possibly matching TRBD2 (5 bases). Trimming shortened V by 2 bases and J by 1 base, and 11 bases separated the two germline ends. Germline V lookup: CDR1 SGHTA, CDR2 FQGNSA. This CDR3 has 15 amino acids. The CDR3 region has the DNA TGTGCCAGCAGCTTAACGGACGGAGGCCAAGAGACCCAGTACTTC. It specifies CASSLTDGGQETQYF.

This clone was counted a single time. The chain employs TRBV7-9 and TRBJ2-7; TRBD1 might be the D (5 bases). Trimming pared 6 bases from V and 3 bases from J, leaving 9 bases between. The CDR3 contains 12 residues. The germline CDR1 and CDR2 sequences are SEHNR and FQNEAQ (reference sequence). CDR3 sequence: CASSWTSYEQYF. CDR3 nucleotides: TGTGCCAGCAGTTGGACAAGCTACGAGCAGTACTTC.

The chain employs TRBV2 and TRBJ1-1, with D possibly matching TRBD1 (6 bases). This CDR3 has 13 residues. Trimming took 5 bases from V and 3 from J, leaving 10 bases between them. Per the germline V gene, CDR1 is SNHLY and CDR2 is FYNNEI. The CDR3 nucleotides read TGTGCCAGCAGTAGAGACAGGTACACTGAAGCTTTCTTT. Amino acid sequence: CASSRDRYTEAFF. The entire variable domain, with the rest obtained from reference TRBV2 and TRBJ1-1, is as follows: EPEVTQTPSHQVTQMGQEVILRCVPISNHLYFYWYRQILGQKVEFLVSFYNNEISEKSEIFDDQFSVERPDGSNFTLKIRSTKLEDSAMYFCASSRDRYTEAFFGQGTRLTVV.

This clone was seen just once. The V and J genes are TRBV5-7 and TRBJ1-2, with D hard to call. TRBV5-7 is assigned to the ORF class and has an uncertain function. With 4 bases removed from V and 1 base from J, the gap between germline ends came to 11 bases. The CDR3 contains 14 residues. As DNA, the CDR3 is TGTGCCAGCAGCCGGGAAAGAAATAACTATGGCTACACCTTC. This sequence encodes CASSRERNNYGYTF.

The rearrangement links TRBV5-1 to TRBJ2-7; maybe TRBD1 (7 bases). CDR1 is SGHRS, CDR2 YFSETQ, per germline. Between the trimmed V and J ends, which lost 4 bases and 6 bases, there was a span of 14 bases. The length of the CDR3 is 13 residues. In nucleotides, the CDR3 is TGCGCCAGCAGCAAACCCCAGGGGGGCGAGCAGTACTTC. Translating gives CASSKPQGGEQYF.

This chain joins TRBV18 and TRBJ2-7; D unresolved. Per the germline V gene, CDR1 is KGHSH and CDR2 is LQKENI. V shed 1 base and J shed 4 bases, with 5 bases lying between them. This CDR3 comprises 12 residues. The CDR3 DNA reads TGTGCCAGCTCACCACGGGCATACGAGCAGTACTTC. Translated, it gives CASSPRAYEQYF.

This chain joins TRBV5-1 and TRBJ1-2; D unresolved. Germline values: CDR1 SGHRS, CDR2 YFSETQ. The CDR3 has 12 residues. Trimming pared 1 base from V and 6 bases from J, leaving 7 bases between. CDR3 amino acids: CASSLFGDGYTF. The CDR3 DNA is TGCGCCAGCAGCTTGTTCGGTGATGGCTACACCTTC.

The J gene is TRBJ1-6, the V gene TRBV5-1; the D gene is possibly TRBD1 (6 bases). This CDR3 is built from 17 residues. The ends were cut back, 4 bases at V and 10 bases at J, with 24 bases in the middle. Germline CDR1 reads SGHRS; CDR2 reads YFSETQ. CDR3 in amino acids: CASSPTFDRLTGSPLHF. As DNA, the CDR3 is TGCGCCAGCAGCCCAACCTTTGACAGGTTGACGGGCTCACCCCTCCACTTT.

This chain joins TRBV11-3 and TRBJ2-3; D remains ambiguous. V was pared by 4 bases and J by 7 bases, with 9 bases between. In germline, CDR1 is SGHNT, CDR2 YENEEA. The CDR3 runs 12 residues. Here the CDR3 reads CASSSRHNTQYF. CDR3 coding DNA: TGTGCCAGCAGCTCTCGCCACAATACGCAGTATTTT.

A note on this clone: Distinct nucleotide sequences in the sample also encode this CDR3. The chain employs TRBV11-3 and TRBJ2-5; the D gene is possibly TRBD2 (6 bases). This CDR3 has 16 residues. The V gene's germline CDR1 is SGHNT and CDR2 YENEEA. Trimming removed 4 bases from V and 5 bases from J, with 20 bases in between. The CDR3 nucleotides read TGTGCCAGCAGCTATCCTAGTGGGAGGAATTGGGAGACCCAGTACTTC. Protein product: CASSYPSGRNWETQYF.

The rearrangement uses TRBV7-2 and TRBJ2-1; 8 bases are a match to TRBD2. Germline V gives CDR1 SGHTA, CDR2 FQGNSA. With V trimmed by 5 bases and J by 4 bases, 7 bases remained unmatched. This CDR3 contains 15 residues. The CDR3 spells CASSRSGGAYNEQFF. DNA for the CDR3: TGTGCCAGCAGCCGCAGCGGGGGAGCGTACAATGAGCAGTTCTTC.

The chain employs TRBV6-1 and TRBJ2-7; D is perhaps TRBD1 (6 bases). From germline, CDR1 is MNHNS and CDR2 SASEGT. The V gene lost 11 bases and the J gene lost 7 bases, with 18 bases spanning the gap. The CDR3 extends over 12 amino acids. In DNA form, the CDR3 reads TGTGCCTTGGCCGGGGACACCCAAGAGCAGTACTTC. Amino acid sequence: CALAGDTQEQYF.

The CDR3 DNA reads TGTGCCAGCAGCTTGTCAACGGGGGACAGGGAGACCCAGTACTTC. It translates to CASSLSTGDRETQYF. The V and J genes are TRBV7-2 and TRBJ2-5; TRBD1 matches at 8 bases. Losses at the gene ends were 3 bases for V and 5 bases for J; bases not matched to a gene: 8. The length of the CDR3 is 15 residues. From germline, CDR1 is SGHTA and CDR2 FQGNSA.

The rearrangement uses TRBV30 and TRBJ2-3; TRBD1 aligns across 9 bases. CDR1 and CDR2 (germline): GTSNPN, SVGIG (reference sequence). This CDR3 spans 16 amino acids. J gave up 3 bases and V 3 bases, and 10 bases lay outside the gene matches. CDR3 DNA sequence: TGTGCCTGGAGCTACCCGGGACAGGGACTAACAGATACGCAGTATTTT. Amino acid sequence: CAWSYPGQGLTDTQYF.

This rearrangement joins TRBV10-3 to TRBJ2-2, with 8 bases fitting TRBD1. V dropped 0 bases and J dropped 7; count of bases not matched to a gene: 4. The CDR3 totals 15 residues. Germline V lookup: CDR1 ENHRY, CDR2 SYGVKD. CDR3 nucleotides: TGTGCCATCAGTGAGTCGCGACAGGGGATCGGGGAGCTGTTTTTT. Amino acids: CAISESRQGIGELFF.

In this sample, this clone turned up a few times. The chain joins TRBV19 to TRBJ2-2; a weak D match, TRBD1 (6 bases). Per the germline V gene, CDR1 is LNHDA and CDR2 is SQIVND (reference sequence). This CDR3 spans 15 amino acids. Trimming stripped 10 bases from V and 1 base from J, with 16 bases between. CDR3 residues: CATQQGSRNTGELFF. CDR3 nucleotides: TGTGCCACCCAGCAGGGGAGTAGGAACACCGGGGAGCTGTTTTTT.

The DNA for the CDR3 is TGCGCCAGCAGCCCGGGGGCTAGCGGGGAAGAGACCCAGTACTTC. Amino acids: CASSPGASGEETQYF. The rearrangement links TRBV5-1 to TRBJ2-5, with TRBD2 matching 9 bases. Germline V gives CDR1 SGHRS, CDR2 YFSETQ. This CDR3 spans 15 amino acids. The ends lost 4 bases at V and 3 bases at J; junction bases unmatched: 7. Together with reference TRBV5-1 and TRBJ2-5, the CDR3 gives the full variable domain: KAGVTQTPRYLIKTRGQQVTLSCSPISGHRSVSWYQQTPGQGLQFLFEYFSETQRNKGNFPGRFSGRQFSNSRSEMNVSTLELGDSALYLCASSPGASGEETQYFGPGTRLLVL.

The V gene is TRBV5-1, the J gene TRBJ2-1; maybe TRBD2 (7 bases). V lost 1 base to trimming and J lost 7 bases, with 15 bases between them. The CDR3 extends over 15 amino acids. CDR1 and CDR2 from the germline V gene are SGHRS and YFSETQ. CDR3 sequence (DNA): TGCGCCAGCAGCTTGAGGGGGGGGCCGGGGAATGAGCAGTTCTTC. The encoded protein is CASSLRGGPGNEQFF. The whole variable domain, remainder taken from reference TRBV5-1 and TRBJ2-1, is KAGVTQTPRYLIKTRGQQVTLSCSPISGHRSVSWYQQTPGQGLQFLFEYFSETQRNKGNFPGRFSGRQFSNSRSEMNVSTLELGDSALYLCASSLRGGPGNEQFFGPGTRLTVL.

The gene calls are TRBV5-1 and TRBJ1-3, with 8 bases fitting TRBD1. Trimming removed 4 bases from V and 4 bases from J; junction bases left unmatched: 10. The length of the CDR3 is 16 residues. Germline V gene lookup returns CDR1 SGHRS and CDR2 YFSETQ. The CDR3 sequence: CASSTDRGGKGNTIYF. CDR3 coding DNA: TGCGCCAGCAGCACAGACAGGGGTGGAAAAGGAAACACCATATATTTT. The variable domain in full, with the rest retrieved from reference TRBV5-1 and TRBJ1-3, is KAGVTQTPRYLIKTRGQQVTLSCSPISGHRSVSWYQQTPGQGLQFLFEYFSETQRNKGNFPGRFSGRQFSNSRSEMNVSTLELGDSALYLCASSTDRGGKGNTIYFGEGSWLTVV.